Given below is one T cell receptor beta chain in context. The source of the sample is a study of blood T cell repertoires in COVID-19. The wider study: Spain, Italy and the United States supplied samples that represented acute and convalescent COVID-19. The analysed material was cDNA or gDNA that came from T cells, B-cell-depleted T cells, or PBMCs.

Trimming left V 5 bases short and J 6 bases short, with 16 bases between. The CDR3 totals 14 residues. Germline CDR1 reads LGHNA; CDR2 reads YSLEER. Source study methods: Cell counts per sample came from amplifying reference gene primers. Libraries were prepared by immunoSEQ multiplex PCR; TCRdb keeps only in-frame clonotypes and omits some of them. V and J calls and clone size are given by that table; D and trimming were obtained from the DNA. The sample comprises 150,000 to 200,000 clones, approximately 86% of which are singletons, and approximately 2.1% rests with the top ten. Sample: peripheral blood. This chain connects TRBV4-3 to TRBJ1-2, with D possibly being TRBD1 (6 bases). The source is an older man with active or convalescent COVID-19. CDR3 coding DNA: TGCGCCAGCAGCTCGGGGGGGCGGATCCATGGCTACACCTTC. Protein product: CASSSGGRIHGYTF.